This TCR beta chain was recovered during a study of T cells in tuberculosis. The time point was: new active TB diagnosis, blood taken before or within 7 days of starting treatment. The CDR3 has 14 amino acids. The V end was cut by 1 base, the J end by 2 bases, with 6 bases between. Germline loops: CDR1 MGHRA, CDR2 YSYEKL. The table came from immunoSEQ multiplex PCR; TCRdb's copy has only in-frame clones and leaves some out. This table has 25,000 to 35,000 clones, roughly 86% appearing once. The TCR was taken from an adult with tuberculosis. Sequencing was performed on PBMCs, taken at tuberculosis diagnosis. The chain combines TRBV4-1 with TRBJ1-5; D remains ambiguous. The CDR3 nucleotides are TGCGCCAGCAGCCAAGGTTTAGGCAATCAGCCCCAGCATTTT. Translated, it gives CASSQGLGNQPQHF.